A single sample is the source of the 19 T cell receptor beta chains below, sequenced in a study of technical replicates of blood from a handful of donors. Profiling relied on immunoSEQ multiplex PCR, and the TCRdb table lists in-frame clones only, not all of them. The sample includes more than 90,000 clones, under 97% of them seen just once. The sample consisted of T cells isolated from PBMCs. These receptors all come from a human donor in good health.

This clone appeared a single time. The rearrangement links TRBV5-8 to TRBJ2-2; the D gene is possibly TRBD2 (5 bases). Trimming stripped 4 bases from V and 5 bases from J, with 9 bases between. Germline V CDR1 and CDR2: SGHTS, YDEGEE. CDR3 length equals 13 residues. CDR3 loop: CASSTRRTGELFF. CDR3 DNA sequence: TGTGCCAGCAGCACTAGAAGGACCGGGGAGCTGTTTTTT.

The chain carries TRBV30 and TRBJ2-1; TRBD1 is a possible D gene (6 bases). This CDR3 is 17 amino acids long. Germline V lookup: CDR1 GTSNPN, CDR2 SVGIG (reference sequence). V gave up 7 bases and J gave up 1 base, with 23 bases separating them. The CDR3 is CAFSCPGHENSYNEQFF. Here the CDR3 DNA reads TGTGCCTTCTCCTGCCCGGGACACGAAAATTCCTACAATGAGCAGTTCTTC.

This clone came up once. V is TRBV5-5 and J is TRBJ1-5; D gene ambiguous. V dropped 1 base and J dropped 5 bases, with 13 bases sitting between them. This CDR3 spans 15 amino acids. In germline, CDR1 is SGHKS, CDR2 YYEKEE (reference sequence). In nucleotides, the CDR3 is TGTGCCAGCAGCTTGTGGTATGGTAGAGATCAGCCCCAGCATTTT. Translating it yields CASSLWYGRDQPQHF.

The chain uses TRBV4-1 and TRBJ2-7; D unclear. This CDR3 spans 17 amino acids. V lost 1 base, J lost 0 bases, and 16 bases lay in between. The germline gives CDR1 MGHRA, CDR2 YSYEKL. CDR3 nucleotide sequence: TGCGCCAGCAGCCAAGTCTCGGTACAGTCGAGCTCCTACGAGCAGTACTTC. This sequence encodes CASSQVSVQSSSYEQYF.

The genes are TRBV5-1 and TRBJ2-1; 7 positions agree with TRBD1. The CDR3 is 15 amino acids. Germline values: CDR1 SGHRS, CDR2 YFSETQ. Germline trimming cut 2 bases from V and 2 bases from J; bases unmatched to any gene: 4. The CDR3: CASSFDDRAYNEQFF. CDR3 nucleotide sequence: TGCGCCAGCAGCTTTGACGACAGGGCCTACAATGAGCAGTTCTTC.

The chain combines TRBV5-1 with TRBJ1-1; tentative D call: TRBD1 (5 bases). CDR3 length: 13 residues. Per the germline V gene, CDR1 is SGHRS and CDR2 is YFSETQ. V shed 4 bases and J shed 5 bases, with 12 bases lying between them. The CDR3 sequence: CASSPSGGTEAFF. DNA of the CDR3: TGCGCCAGCAGCCCATCGGGGGGGACTGAAGCTTTCTTT. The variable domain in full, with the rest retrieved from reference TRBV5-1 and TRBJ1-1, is KAGVTQTPRYLIKTRGQQVTLSCSPISGHRSVSWYQQTPGQGLQFLFEYFSETQRNKGNFPGRFSGRQFSNSRSEMNVSTLELGDSALYLCASSPSGGTEAFFGQGTRLTVV.

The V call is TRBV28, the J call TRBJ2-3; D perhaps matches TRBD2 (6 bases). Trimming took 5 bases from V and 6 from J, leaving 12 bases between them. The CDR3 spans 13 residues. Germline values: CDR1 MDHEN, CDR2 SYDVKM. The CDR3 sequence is CASSPLARDTQYF. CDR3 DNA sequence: TGTGCCAGCAGTCCCCTAGCGCGGGATACGCAGTATTTT.

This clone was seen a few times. The CDR3 DNA is TGTGCCAGCCAGACTACAGGGGGCCGGAACACTGAAGCTTTCTTT. Encoded protein: CASQTTGGRNTEAFF. The genes are TRBV19 and TRBJ1-1; 9 nucleotides line up with TRBD1. From germline, CDR1 is LNHDA and CDR2 SQIVND (reference sequence). The CDR3 runs to 15 residues. The ends lost 9 bases at V and 1 base at J; junction bases unmatched: 9. Complete variable domain (other parts from reference TRBV19 and TRBJ1-1): DGGITQSPKYLFRKEGQNVTLSCEQNLNHDAMYWYRQDPGQGLRLIYYSQIVNDFQKGDIAEGYSVSREKKESFPLTVTSAQKNPTAFYLCASQTTGGRNTEAFFGQGTRLTVV.

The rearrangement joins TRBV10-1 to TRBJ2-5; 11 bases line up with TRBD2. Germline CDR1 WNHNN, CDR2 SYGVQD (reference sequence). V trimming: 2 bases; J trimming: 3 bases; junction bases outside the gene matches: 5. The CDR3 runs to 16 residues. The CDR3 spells CASSEGLAGGKETQYF. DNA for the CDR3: TGCGCCAGCAGTGAGGGTTTAGCGGGGGGGAAAGAGACCCAGTACTTC.

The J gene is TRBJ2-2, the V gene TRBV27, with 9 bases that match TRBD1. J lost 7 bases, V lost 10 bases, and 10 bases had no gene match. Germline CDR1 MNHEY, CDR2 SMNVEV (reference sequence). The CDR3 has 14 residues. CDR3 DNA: TGTGCCACCCGGGACAGGGTTAATATCGGGGAGCTGTTTTTT. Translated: CATRDRVNIGELFF.

The CDR3 sequence: CASGLPYVGEQFF. CDR3 bases: TGTGCTAGTGGTTTGCCCTATGTGGGCGAGCAGTTCTTC. The rearrangement uses TRBV12-5 and TRBJ2-1; D gene unclear. Deletions cut 2 bases from V and 10 bases from J, with 12 bases between. The length of the CDR3 is 13 residues. CDR1 is LGHNT, CDR2 FRNRAP, per germline.

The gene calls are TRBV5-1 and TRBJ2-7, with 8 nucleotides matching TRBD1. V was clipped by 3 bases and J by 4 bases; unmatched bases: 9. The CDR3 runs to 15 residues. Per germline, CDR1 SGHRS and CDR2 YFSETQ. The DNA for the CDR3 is TGCGCCAGCAGCTGGGGGACAGGCGAGGCATACGAGCAGTACTTC. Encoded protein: CASSWGTGEAYEQYF.

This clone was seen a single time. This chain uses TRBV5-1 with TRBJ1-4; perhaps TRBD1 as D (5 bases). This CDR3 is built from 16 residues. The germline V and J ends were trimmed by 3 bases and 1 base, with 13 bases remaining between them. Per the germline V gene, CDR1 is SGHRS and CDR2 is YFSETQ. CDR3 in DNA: TGCGCCAGCAGCTGGAGGGCGGGGGGAACTAATGAAAAACTGTTTTTT. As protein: CASSWRAGGTNEKLFF.

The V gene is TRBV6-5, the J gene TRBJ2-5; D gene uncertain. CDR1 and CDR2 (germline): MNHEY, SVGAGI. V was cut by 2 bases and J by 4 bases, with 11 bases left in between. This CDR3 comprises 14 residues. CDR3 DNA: TGTGCCAGCAGTTACCAGTTTGGTGGAGAGACCCAGTACTTC. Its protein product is CASSYQFGGETQYF.

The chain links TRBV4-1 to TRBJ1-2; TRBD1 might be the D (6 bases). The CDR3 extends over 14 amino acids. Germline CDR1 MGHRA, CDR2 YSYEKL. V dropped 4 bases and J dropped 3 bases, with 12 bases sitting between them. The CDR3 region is CASSPGQTHYGYTF. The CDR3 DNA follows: TGCGCCAGCAGCCCAGGACAGACTCACTATGGCTACACCTTC.

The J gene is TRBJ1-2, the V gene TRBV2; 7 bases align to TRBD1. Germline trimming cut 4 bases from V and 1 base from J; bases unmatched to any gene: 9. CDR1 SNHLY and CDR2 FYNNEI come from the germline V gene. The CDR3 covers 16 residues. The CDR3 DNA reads TGTGCCAGCAGTGGAGGGGGCACGAGACTTAACTATGGCTACACCTTC. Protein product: CASSGGGTRLNYGYTF.

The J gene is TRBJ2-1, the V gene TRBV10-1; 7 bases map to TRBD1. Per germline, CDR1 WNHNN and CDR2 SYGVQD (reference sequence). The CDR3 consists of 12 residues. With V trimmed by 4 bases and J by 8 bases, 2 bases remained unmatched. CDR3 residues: CASSGTGHEQFF. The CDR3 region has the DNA TGCGCCAGCAGTGGGACAGGACATGAGCAGTTCTTC.

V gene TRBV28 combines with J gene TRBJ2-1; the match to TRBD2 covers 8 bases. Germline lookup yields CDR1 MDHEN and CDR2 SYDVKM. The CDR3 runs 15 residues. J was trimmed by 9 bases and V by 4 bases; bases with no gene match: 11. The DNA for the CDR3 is TGTGCCAGCAGTTCCAGCGGGAGTTGGAGCAGTGAGCAGTTCTTC. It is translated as CASSSSGSWSSEQFF.

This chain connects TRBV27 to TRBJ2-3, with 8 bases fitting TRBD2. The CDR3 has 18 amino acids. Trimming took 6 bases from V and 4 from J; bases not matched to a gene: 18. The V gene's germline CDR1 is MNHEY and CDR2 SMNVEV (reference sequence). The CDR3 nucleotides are TGTGCCAGCAGCGGACTAGCCGTAGCACGGAGGGACTCAGATACGCAGTATTTT. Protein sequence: CASSGLAVARRDSDTQYF.